This entry concerns a single TCR beta chain. Antigen unknown. Splitting the CD4+ cells yielded a CD45RA+ naive subset and a CD45RA-negative memory subset. The germline V gene encodes CDR1 KGHSH and CDR2 LQKENI. The CDR3 spans 13 residues. The V segment lost 8 bases and the J segment 6 bases; nucleotides outside the gene matches: 7. The sample belongs to a study of shared clonotypes between healthy human individuals. Notes on the study in general: Naive subsets generally had larger estimated richness than memory subsets. Unshared clonotypes carried lower generation probabilities than those common to all four donors. Shared across a few donors were around 5% of the naive CD4 clonotypes.

Some clones are missing from TCRdb's copy, which holds only in-frame ones; the method was immunoSEQ multiplex PCR. The sample consists of some 2,500,000 clones, 80% to 95% of them appearing once. Sample: naive CD4+ T cells from PBMCs. Subset in this sample: CD45RA+ positively selected. The source of this sequence is a man between 18 and 35 years old in good health. Some clones in this sample may be carry-over from other donors' samples. The V call is TRBV18, the J call TRBJ1-5, with 7 bases aligning to TRBD1. For the CDR3, the DNA is TGTGCCAGCAAGCAGGGGGGGGGTCAGCCCCAGCATTTT. Translating gives CASKQGGGQPQHF.